The present TCR beta chain was sequenced within a study of blood T cell repertoires in COVID-19. Enrolled through a virtual design, the participants were between roughly 18 and 90 years of age and came from 24 US areas. CDR3 length: 14 amino acids. V lost 3 bases, J lost 3 bases, and 8 bases lay in between. In germline, CDR1 is MDHEN, CDR2 SYDVKM. TCRdb's copy holds only in-frame clones and misses some; the assay was immunoSEQ multiplex PCR. The table includes 310,000 or so clones, 85% to 90% detected once. This sequence joins TRBV28 and TRBJ1-4, with D possibly matching TRBD1 (5 bases). Material for sequencing was PBMCs or T cells enriched from blood (not recorded which). The sequence was collected from a woman between 18 and 29 years old who had recovered from COVID-19. The CDR3 sequence is CASSFRASNEKLFF. CDR3 coding DNA: TGTGCCAGCAGTTTCAGGGCATCTAATGAAAAACTGTTTTTT.